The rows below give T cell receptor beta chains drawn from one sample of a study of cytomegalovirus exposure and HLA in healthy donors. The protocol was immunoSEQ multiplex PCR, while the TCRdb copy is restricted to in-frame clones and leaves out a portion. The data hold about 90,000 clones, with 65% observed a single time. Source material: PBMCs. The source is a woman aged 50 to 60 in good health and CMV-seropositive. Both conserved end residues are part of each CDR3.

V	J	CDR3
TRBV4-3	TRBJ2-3	CASSQDSGGGALYTQYF
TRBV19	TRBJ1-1	CASSLQVTGYTEAFF
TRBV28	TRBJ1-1	CASSLRDSGFSGPEAFF
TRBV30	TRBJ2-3	CAWSGGSGGGGVDTQYF
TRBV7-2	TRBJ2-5	CASSFLEETQYF
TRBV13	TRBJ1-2	CASSSTANYGYTF
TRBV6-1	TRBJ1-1	CASSPRSRGSTEAFF
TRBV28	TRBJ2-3	CASSSLGLAGGITDTQYF
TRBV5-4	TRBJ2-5	CASSLVLAGQETQYF
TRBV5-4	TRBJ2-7	CASSLATQGWNEQYF
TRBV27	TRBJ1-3	CASSLVRTVGNTIYF
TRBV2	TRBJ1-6	CASSEGAGPFGDSPLHF
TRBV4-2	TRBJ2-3	CASSPDRAGGPRTQYF
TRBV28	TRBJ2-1	CASSRDSDNEQFF
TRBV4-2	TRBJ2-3	CASSQESPSGGNTDTQYF
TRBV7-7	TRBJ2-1	CTIPPRKKNNEQFF